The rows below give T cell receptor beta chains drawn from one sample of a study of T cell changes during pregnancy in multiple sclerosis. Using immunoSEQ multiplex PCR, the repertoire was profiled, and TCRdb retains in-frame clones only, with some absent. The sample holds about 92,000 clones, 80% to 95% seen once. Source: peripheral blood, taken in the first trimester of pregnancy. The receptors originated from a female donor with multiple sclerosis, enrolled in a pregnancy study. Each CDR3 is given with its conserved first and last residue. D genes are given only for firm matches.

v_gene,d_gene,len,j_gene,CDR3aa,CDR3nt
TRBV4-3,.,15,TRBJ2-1,CASSQGTRSTDEQFF,TGCGCCAGCAGCCAAGGGACTCGAAGTACCGATGAGCAGTTCTTC
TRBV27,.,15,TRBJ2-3,CASSLFRGGTDTQYF,TGTGCCAGCAGTTTATTCAGGGGTGGCACAGATACGCAGTATTTT
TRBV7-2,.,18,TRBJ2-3,CASSLVLGRTPSTDTQYF,TGTGCCAGCAGCTTAGTGCTTGGGAGAACCCCTAGCACAGATACGCAGTATTTT
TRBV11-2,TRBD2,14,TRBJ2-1,CASRPSGRAHEQFF,TGTGCCAGCAGGCCTAGCGGGAGGGCCCATGAGCAGTTCTTC
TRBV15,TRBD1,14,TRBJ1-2,CATSTGTGNYGYTF,TGTGCCACCAGCACCGGGACAGGAAACTATGGCTACACCTTC
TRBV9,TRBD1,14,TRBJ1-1,CASSARQGTTEAFF,TGTGCCAGCAGCGCCAGACAGGGGACCACTGAAGCTTTCTTT
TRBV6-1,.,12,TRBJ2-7,CASMLGLYEQYF,TGTGCCAGCATGCTGGGACTCTACGAGCAGTACTTC
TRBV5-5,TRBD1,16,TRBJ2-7,CASSLLTGTATYEQYF,TGTGCCAGCAGCTTGTTGACCGGGACAGCCACCTACGAGCAGTACTTC
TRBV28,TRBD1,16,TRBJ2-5,CASSYDRVGYQETQYF,TGTGCCAGCAGTTACGACAGGGTAGGCTACCAAGAGACCCAGTACTTC
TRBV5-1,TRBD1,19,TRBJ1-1,CASSAGTGRQKDPQTEAFF,TGCGCCAGCAGCGCGGGGACAGGGAGACAAAAGGACCCACAGACTGAAGCTTTCTTT
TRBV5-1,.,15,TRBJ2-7,CASSLGSGHAYEQYF,TGCGCCAGCAGCTTGGGGTCAGGCCATGCCTACGAGCAGTACTTC